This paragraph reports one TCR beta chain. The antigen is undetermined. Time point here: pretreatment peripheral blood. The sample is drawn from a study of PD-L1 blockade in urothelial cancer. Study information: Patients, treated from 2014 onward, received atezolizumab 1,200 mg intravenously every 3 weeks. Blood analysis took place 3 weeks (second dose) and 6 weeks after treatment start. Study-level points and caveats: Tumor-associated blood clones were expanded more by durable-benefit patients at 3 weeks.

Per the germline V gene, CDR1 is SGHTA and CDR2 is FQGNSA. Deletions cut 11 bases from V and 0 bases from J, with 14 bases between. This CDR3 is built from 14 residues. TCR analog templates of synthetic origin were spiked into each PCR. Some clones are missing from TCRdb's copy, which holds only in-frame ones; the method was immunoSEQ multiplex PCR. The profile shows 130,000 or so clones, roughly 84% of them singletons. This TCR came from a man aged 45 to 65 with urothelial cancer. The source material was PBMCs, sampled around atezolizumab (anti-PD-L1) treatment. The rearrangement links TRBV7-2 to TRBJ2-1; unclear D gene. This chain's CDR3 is CASAEVSSYNEQFF. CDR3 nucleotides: TGTGCCTCAGCTGAGGTCAGCTCCTACAATGAGCAGTTCTTC. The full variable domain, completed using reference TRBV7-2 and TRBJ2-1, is GAGVSQSPSNKVTEKGKDVELRCDPISGHTALYWYRQSLGQGLEFLIYFQGNSAPDKSGLPSDRFSAERTGGSVSTLTIQRTQQEDSAVYLCASAEVSSYNEQFFGPGTRLTVL.